The clone carrying this T cell receptor beta chain has at least ten counts. CDR1 and CDR2 from the germline V gene are SNHLY and FYNNEI. The CDR3 consists of 15 residues. V trimming: 0 bases; J trimming: 7 bases; junction bases outside the gene matches: 5. The data were taken from a study of patients and donors after allogeneic stem cell transplantation. Each CDR3 protein gets one entry after TCRdb re-called the RT-PCR reads with MiXCR. The data contain some 880,000 distinct CDR3 sequences, around 17% of them singletons. V usage is TRBV2 and J usage is TRBJ2-2, with 7 positions matching TRBD2. The sample was blood, either unsorted or a sorted T cell fraction (not recorded which). The TCR sequence derives from a human donor who was either an allogeneic HSCT recipient or a stem cell or donor lymphocyte infusion donor (not recorded which). It is not recorded whose cells these are; they may come from a transplant donor. CDR3 in amino acids: CASSEASGAVGELFF. The CDR3 DNA follows: TGTGCCAGCAGTGAAGCGAGCGGGGCGGTCGGGGAGCTGTTTTTT.